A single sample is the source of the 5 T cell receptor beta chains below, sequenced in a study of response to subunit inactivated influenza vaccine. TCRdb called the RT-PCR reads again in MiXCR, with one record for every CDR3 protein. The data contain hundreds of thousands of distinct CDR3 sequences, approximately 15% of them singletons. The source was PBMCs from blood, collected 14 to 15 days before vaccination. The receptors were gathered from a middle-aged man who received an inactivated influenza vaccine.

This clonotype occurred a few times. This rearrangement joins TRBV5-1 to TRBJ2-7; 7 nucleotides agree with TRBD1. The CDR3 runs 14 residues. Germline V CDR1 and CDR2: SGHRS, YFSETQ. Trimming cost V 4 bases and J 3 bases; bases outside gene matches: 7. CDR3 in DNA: TGCGCCAGCAGCCCCCAGACAGGGAGCTACGAGCAGTACTTC. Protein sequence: CASSPQTGSYEQYF.

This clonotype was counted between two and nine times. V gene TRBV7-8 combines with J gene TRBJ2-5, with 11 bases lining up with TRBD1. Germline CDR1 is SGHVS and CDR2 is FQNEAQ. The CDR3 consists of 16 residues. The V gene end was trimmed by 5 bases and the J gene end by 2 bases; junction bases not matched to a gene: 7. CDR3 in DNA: TGTGCCAGCAGCGGGACAGGGGGGGTCTTTCAAGAGACCCAGTACTTC. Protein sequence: CASSGTGGVFQETQYF.

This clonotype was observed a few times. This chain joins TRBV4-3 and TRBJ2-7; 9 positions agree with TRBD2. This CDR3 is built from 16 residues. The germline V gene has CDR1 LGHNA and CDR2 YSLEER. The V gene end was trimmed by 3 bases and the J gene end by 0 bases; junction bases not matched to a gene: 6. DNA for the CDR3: TGCGCCAGCAGCCACGGTGGACTAGCGAGCTCCTACGAGCAGTACTTC. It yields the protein CASSHGGLASSYEQYF.

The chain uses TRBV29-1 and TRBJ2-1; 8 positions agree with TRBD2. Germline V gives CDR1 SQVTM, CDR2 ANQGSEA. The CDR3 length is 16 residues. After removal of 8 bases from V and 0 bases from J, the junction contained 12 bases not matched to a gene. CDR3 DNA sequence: TGCAGCCCTGGCTTGGGACTAGGAAGCTCCTACAATGAGCAGTTCTTC. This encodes CSPGLGLGSSYNEQFF.

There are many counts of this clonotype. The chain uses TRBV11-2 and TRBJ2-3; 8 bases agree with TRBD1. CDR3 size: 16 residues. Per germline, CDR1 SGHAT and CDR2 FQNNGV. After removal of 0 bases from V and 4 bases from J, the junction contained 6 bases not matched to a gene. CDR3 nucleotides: TGTGCCAGCAGCTTAGACTACAGGGGGTCGTCAGATACGCAGTATTTT. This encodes CASSLDYRGSSDTQYF.